The table lists the clone carrying this T cell receptor beta chain with a few counts. Its antigen is unidentified. Genes and germline are mouse. From the germline J gene comes the end of the CDR3, since the read stops 1 residue before it. These data belong to a study of tissue T cells after allogeneic stem cell transplantation. Overall study results and limits: Some tissue clones might be persisting host cells; their alloreactivity or antigen specificity was not determined.

Germline values: CDR1 KGHPV, CDR2 FQNQEV (reference sequence). The ends were cut back, 5 bases at V and 1 base at J, with 6 bases in the middle. CDR3 size: 14 residues. Time point noted: mouse harvest day 14 after allogeneic transplant. Tail vein injection delivered 10^7 T-cell-depleted bone marrow cells and 10^6 splenic CD5+ T cells. TCRdb keeps only in-frame clones here, not all; method: immunoSEQ multiplex PCR. This table has a few thousand clones, around 52% appearing once. Sequenced: gut tissue. The sequence derives from a female BALB/c mouse given C57BL/6 T cells with graft-versus-host disease after an allogeneic hematopoietic cell transplant. The V call is TRBV26, the J call TRBJ1-6; D is unclear. TRBJ1-6 counts as an open reading frame of uncertain function. The CDR3 sequence is CASSSGSYNSPLYF. The part of the CDR3 DNA that was read is TGTGCCAGCAGTTCGGGATCCTATAATTCGCCCCTCTAC.